Below, 32 T cell receptor beta chains from the same sample are listed, as sequenced in a study of blood T cell repertoires in COVID-19. Using immunoSEQ multiplex PCR, the repertoire was profiled, and TCRdb retains in-frame clones only, with some absent. The data contain under 300,000 clones, 70% to 90% of them singletons. The sequenced material came from PBMCs or T cells enriched from blood (not recorded which). These receptor sequences come from a woman aged 45-59 years who had recovered from COVID-19.

CDR3 nucleotides: TGTGCCAGCACAGCGGGTTATGGCTACACCTTC. Its translation is CASTAGYGYTF. The chain couples TRBV6-5 to TRBJ1-2; D is uncertain. Germline V gene lookup returns CDR1 MNHEY and CDR2 SVGAGI. The CDR3 runs to 11 residues. Trimming removed 7 bases at V and 5 bases at J, with 8 bases between.

The gene calls are TRBV28 and TRBJ2-1; the D is unclear. Germline loops: CDR1 MDHEN, CDR2 SYDVKM. Trimming pared 7 bases from V and 9 bases from J, leaving 19 bases between. CDR3 length: 14 residues. The CDR3, as DNA: TGTGCCAGCATCCAAGGCGGCGCTTACCTTGAGCAGTTCTTC. This sequence encodes CASIQGGAYLEQFF.

V and J are TRBV28 and TRBJ1-2; the D is unclear. Trimming took off 6 bases at V and 3 bases at J, with 17 bases between the two ends. Per germline, CDR1 MDHEN and CDR2 SYDVKM. CDR3 size: 15 residues. This CDR3 is CASSPSQFRHYGYTF. The CDR3, as DNA: TGTGCCAGCAGCCCCTCCCAGTTCCGCCACTATGGCTACACCTTC.

This clone was recorded only once. V and J are TRBV6-5 and TRBJ1-6; D ambiguous. This CDR3 is 16 amino acids long. Germline V CDR1 and CDR2: MNHEY, SVGAGI. The germline V and J ends were trimmed by 2 bases and 12 bases, with 20 bases remaining between them. The CDR3 DNA is TGTGCCAGCAGTTACGGGCCCCCAAGACCCGAGAAACCCCTCCACTTT. Its translation: CASSYGPPRPEKPLHF.

The table lists this clone with a few counts. The gene calls are TRBV4-1 and TRBJ2-3, with TRBD2 identical over 10 bases. CDR1 is MGHRA, CDR2 YSYEKL, per germline. Trimming at V came to 1 base and at J to 7 bases, leaving 11 bases not matched to a gene. CDR3 length: 17 residues. DNA of the CDR3: TGCGCCAGCAGCCAAGCTAATGGACTAGCGGACCGTAATACGCAGTATTTT. Protein sequence: CASSQANGLADRNTQYF.

This chain connects TRBV10-3 to TRBJ2-1; 9 positions agree with TRBD2. The V gene's germline CDR1 is ENHRY and CDR2 SYGVKD. This CDR3 spans 15 amino acids. J gave up 2 bases and V 6 bases, and 5 bases lay outside the gene matches. CDR3: CAIRVAGVPYNEQFF. The CDR3 DNA reads as TGTGCCATCAGAGTAGCGGGAGTACCCTACAATGAGCAGTTCTTC.

Remarks on this clone: One junction end does not reproduce the germline sequence, and a read error may be involved. The J gene is TRBJ1-4, the V gene TRBV12-3 or TRBV12-4; D perhaps matches TRBD1 (5 bases). The CDR3 is 13 amino acids. The CDR3, as DNA: TGTGCCAGCAGCTTAGGGGAGAGTGAAAAACTGTTTTTT. Translation: CASSLGESEKLFF.

The V gene is TRBV29-1, the J gene TRBJ2-1, with 9 bases lining up with TRBD2. The V segment lost 7 bases and the J segment 8 bases; nucleotides outside the gene matches: 21. This CDR3 contains 17 residues. Looked up from germline, CDR1 is SQVTM and CDR2 is ANQGSEA. The CDR3 loop is CSGTIGLAGVGKDEQFF. CDR3 DNA: TGCAGCGGAACGATAGGTTTAGCGGGAGTGGGGAAAGATGAGCAGTTCTTC.

The J gene is TRBJ1-5, the V gene TRBV19; no clear D gene. The CDR3 loop spans 15 amino acids. Per the germline V gene, CDR1 is LNHDA and CDR2 is SQIVND (reference sequence). V was shortened by 5 bases and J by 4 bases, with 15 bases between the two germline ends. The CDR3 DNA reads TGTGCCAGTAGTCCGAATGTAGCGGGGAATCAGCCCCAGCATTTT. It specifies CASSPNVAGNQPQHF.

The gene calls are TRBV2 and TRBJ2-7, with TRBD2 as a possible D gene (6 bases). The CDR3 has 16 residues. Germline loops: CDR1 SNHLY, CDR2 FYNNEI. V was trimmed by 7 bases and J by 5 bases, leaving 24 bases between them. CDR3 loop: CASNPTPDYQRNEQYF. The CDR3 DNA is TGTGCCAGCAACCCCACGCCGGACTACCAAAGAAACGAGCAGTACTTC.

The chain employs TRBV19 and TRBJ2-3, with 7 bases that match TRBD2. The junction had 11 bases not matched to a gene; V was cut back by 5 bases and J by 0 bases. This CDR3 comprises 17 residues. CDR1 and CDR2 from the germline V gene are LNHDA and SQIVND (reference sequence). Here the CDR3 reads CASSPGGSVGSTDTQYF. The CDR3 bases are TGTGCCAGTAGTCCGGGGGGTAGCGTTGGGAGCACAGATACGCAGTATTTT.

The gene calls are TRBV13 and TRBJ1-2; 8 positions agree with TRBD1. Germline V gene data show CDR1 as PRHDT and CDR2 as FYEKMQ (reference sequence). The trim removed 5 bases at V and 3 bases at J, leaving 8 bases unmatched. The CDR3 has 15 amino acids. CDR3 amino acids: CASSTSGTGYYGYTF. Written as DNA, the CDR3 is TGTGCCAGCAGCACCTCCGGGACAGGCTACTATGGCTACACCTTC.

This clone was detected a few times. The gene calls are TRBV27 and TRBJ1-4; 8 positions agree with TRBD1. The CDR3 runs to 14 residues. V gave up 3 bases and J gave up 8 bases; unmatched junction bases: 5. CDR1 MNHEY and CDR2 SMNVEV come from the germline V gene (reference sequence). The CDR3 sequence: CASSLGRGQEKLFF. The CDR3, as DNA: TGTGCCAGCAGTTTGGGCAGGGGGCAAGAAAAACTGTTTTTT.

V gene TRBV5-1 combines with J gene TRBJ1-6; TRBD1 matches 8 bases. The CDR3 contains 16 residues. V lost 4 bases to trimming and J lost 6 bases; unmatched junction nucleotides: 9. Germline loops: CDR1 SGHRS, CDR2 YFSETQ. CDR3 in amino acids: CASSLNDRGINSPLHF. CDR3 coding DNA: TGCGCCAGCAGCCTAAATGACAGGGGAATTAATTCACCCCTCCACTTT.

J is TRBJ2-5 and V is TRBV28; D is perhaps TRBD1 (6 bases). Germline V gene lookup returns CDR1 MDHEN and CDR2 SYDVKM. This CDR3 is built from 13 residues. Deletions cut 1 base from V and 5 bases from J, with 8 bases between. In DNA, the CDR3 is TGTGCCAGCAGTTTATTGGGGGCCGAGACCCAGTACTTC. Translation gives CASSLLGAETQYF.

CDR3 amino acids: CASSQTGAFHEQYF. For the CDR3, the DNA is TGTGCCAGCAGCCAGACAGGGGCTTTCCACGAGCAGTACTTC. The rearrangement links TRBV28 to TRBJ2-7; 8 bases line up with TRBD1. This CDR3 is 14 amino acids long. J gave up 5 bases and V 6 bases, and 9 bases lay outside the gene matches. Germline V gene sequence: CDR1 MDHEN, CDR2 SYDVKM.

There are a few counts of this clone. The chain recombines TRBV5-4 with TRBJ1-2; maybe TRBD1 (5 bases). Deletions cut 0 bases from V and 2 bases from J, with 11 bases between. The CDR3 covers 15 residues. CDR1 is SGHNT and CDR2 is YYREEE in the germline V gene (reference sequence). As DNA, the CDR3 is TGTGCCAGCAGCTTGGGGTCGCGGGGGAACTATGGCTACACCTTC. Residues: CASSLGSRGNYGYTF.

The chain uses TRBV4-1 and TRBJ2-1; a possible D gene is TRBD2 (6 bases). The V gene lost 2 bases and the J gene lost 3 bases, with 14 bases spanning the gap. The CDR3 runs to 16 residues. Germline V gene lookup returns CDR1 MGHRA and CDR2 YSYEKL. Here the CDR3 reads CASSQPPGEVYNEQFF. For the CDR3, the DNA is TGCGCCAGCAGCCAACCCCCCGGGGAGGTCTACAATGAGCAGTTCTTC.

The V and J genes are TRBV20-1 and TRBJ2-1, with 7 bases that match TRBD1. The CDR3 has 14 amino acids. The V and J ends lost 3 bases and 5 bases, in that order; junction bases with no gene match: 7. The V gene's germline CDR1 is DFQATT and CDR2 SNEGSKA (reference sequence). CDR3 coding DNA: TGCAGTGCTAGTGTTTTCAGGGGGAACAATGAGCAGTTCTTC. As protein: CSASVFRGNNEQFF.

The chain is built from TRBV5-1 and TRBJ1-1; possibly TRBD1 for D (5 bases). Trimming pared 1 base from V and 4 bases from J, leaving 17 bases between. Germline CDR1 and CDR2: SGHRS and YFSETQ. The CDR3 loop spans 16 amino acids. The CDR3 bases are TGCGCCAGCAGCTTGTCGCGGATGGGGGAGGGCACTGAAGCTTTCTTT. Encoded protein: CASSLSRMGEGTEAFF.

The chain combines TRBV4-2 with TRBJ1-3, with D perhaps TRBD1 (5 bases). This CDR3 has 15 residues. The germline V and J ends were trimmed by 0 bases and 1 base, with 7 bases remaining between them. Germline assignment: CDR1 LGHNA and CDR2 YNFKEQ. In DNA, the CDR3 is TGTGCCAGCAGCCAAGAGACAGAATCTGGAAACACCATATATTTT. Residues: CASSQETESGNTIYF.

The CDR3: CASSQRTSGRTDTQYF. As DNA, the CDR3 is TGTGCCAGCAGCCAAAGGACTAGCGGGAGGACAGATACGCAGTATTTT. The V and J genes are TRBV3-1 (or the pseudogene TRBV3-2) and TRBJ2-3, with 14 bases matching TRBD2. The CDR3 length is 16 residues. Germline CDR1 reads LGHDT; CDR2 reads YNNKEL (reference sequence). V was clipped by 2 bases and J by 3 bases; unmatched bases: 1.

The chain combines TRBV28 with TRBJ1-4; tentative D call: TRBD1 (6 bases). There are 14 residues in the CDR3. Germline CDR1 and CDR2: MDHEN and SYDVKM. V was shortened by 6 bases and J by 6 bases, with 14 bases between the two germline ends. The CDR3 sequence: CASRPGAVDEKLFF. In DNA form, the CDR3 reads TGTGCCAGCAGACCAGGGGCAGTAGATGAAAAACTGTTTTTT.

This clone was recorded once. The chain combines TRBV19 with TRBJ1-2, with 7 nucleotides matching TRBD1. With 9 bases clipped from V and 1 base from J, the junction kept 5 bases outside the gene matches. The CDR3 is made up of 13 amino acids. Germline values: CDR1 LNHDA, CDR2 SQIVND (reference sequence). The CDR3 reads CASSRDSNYGYTF. The CDR3 DNA sequence: TGTGCCAGCTCTCGGGACAGTAACTATGGCTACACCTTC.

As for this clone: Other DNA sequences in the same sample also yield this CDR3. The V and J genes are TRBV5-1 and TRBJ2-4, with D maybe TRBD1 (5 bases). Germline CDR1 reads SGHRS; CDR2 reads YFSETQ. The CDR3 runs to 15 residues. Deletions cut 2 bases from V and 1 base from J, with 10 bases between. In DNA, the CDR3 is TGCGCCAGCAGCTTTGGGTCAGGGGCCAAAAACATTCAGTACTTC. Its protein product is CASSFGSGAKNIQYF.

This clone has at least ten counts. V is TRBV18 and J is TRBJ2-1, with TRBD1 matching over 8 bases. The V gene end was trimmed by 1 base and the J gene end by 9 bases; junction bases not matched to a gene: 5. Germline V gene data show CDR1 as KGHSH and CDR2 as LQKENI. The CDR3 sequence is 14 residues long. For the CDR3, the DNA is TGTGCCAGCTCACCACAGACAGGGGCGGGTGAGCAGTTCTTC. Translated: CASSPQTGAGEQFF.

The rearrangement joins TRBV29-1 to TRBJ2-2; 16 nucleotides match TRBD2. The length of the CDR3 is 16 residues. J gave up 7 bases and V 7 bases, and 9 bases lay outside the gene matches. Germline-derived CDR1 and CDR2 are SQVTM and ANQGSEA. CDR3 in DNA: TGCAGCGCCCTGGGACTAGCGGGAGGGCCCGGCGGGGAGCTGTTTTTT. Translation gives CSALGLAGGPGGELFF.

V and J are TRBV18 and TRBJ1-2; the D gene is possibly TRBD1 (5 bases). The CDR3 consists of 14 residues. Germline assignment: CDR1 KGHSH and CDR2 LQKENI. The germline V and J ends were trimmed by 5 bases and 6 bases, with 16 bases remaining between them. CDR3 sequence reads: CASSFTAGLDGYTF. In DNA, the CDR3 is TGTGCCAGCTCATTTACGGCAGGGTTGGATGGCTACACCTTC.

CDR3 region: CASSLDLGNSPLHF. CDR3 nucleotides: TGTGCCAGCAGCTTGGACTTGGGCAATTCACCCCTCCACTTT. The V gene is TRBV7-9, the J gene TRBJ1-6; no definite D call. The germline V gene has CDR1 SEHNR and CDR2 FQNEAQ (reference sequence). The CDR3 has 14 residues. V lost 3 bases and J 7 bases, leaving 10 bases between the germline ends.

The rearrangement links TRBV5-5 to TRBJ2-2; perhaps TRBD1 as D (6 bases). CDR1 SGHKS and CDR2 YYEKEE come from the germline V gene (reference sequence). The CDR3 consists of 15 residues. The V and J ends lost 5 bases and 2 bases respectively, with 13 bases between them. The DNA of the CDR3 is TGTGCCAGCAGGTCGGGACATCTAAACACCGGGGAGCTGTTTTTT. Amino acids: CASRSGHLNTGELFF.

The CDR3 DNA reads TGTGCCAGCAGTCGTTACCCGGGACAGTCCTACGAGCAGTACTTC. It specifies CASSRYPGQSYEQYF. The chain joins TRBV6-6 to TRBJ2-7; 7 bases are a match to TRBD1. V was pared by 5 bases and J by 1 base, with 8 bases of the junction left unmatched. The CDR3 contains 15 residues. Germline CDR1 and CDR2: MNHNY and SVGAGI (reference sequence).

The chain combines TRBV15 with TRBJ2-5, with 9 bases matching TRBD2. The CDR3 is 14 amino acids. Germline values: CDR1 LNHNV, CDR2 YYDKDF (reference sequence). V lost 5 bases to trimming and J lost 1 base; unmatched junction nucleotides: 2. CDR3 DNA sequence: TGTGCCACCAGCGGACTAGCGACCCAAGAGACCCAGTACTTC. Translated: CATSGLATQETQYF. The full variable domain, with the rest looked up from reference TRBV15 and TRBJ2-5, is DAMVIQNPRYQVTQFGKPVTLSCSQTLNHNVMYWYQQKSSQAPKLLFHYYDKDFNNEADTPDNFQSRRPNTSFCFLDIRSPGLGDTAMYLCATSGLATQETQYFGPGTRLLVL.